This entry is about one T cell receptor beta chain. What antigen it recognizes has not been identified. Likely a read error: the CDR3 ends without its conserved phenylalanine or tryptophan. Because the CDR3's place on the DNA is in doubt, the DNA is left out and the CDR3 is given as listed by TCRdb. CDR1 and CDR2 (SGHDN, FVKESK) derive from the germline V gene. 16 amino acids form the CDR3, both terminal residues included. Ophthalmopathy patients had moderately to severely active disease, with a Clinical Activity Score of 3 or more, a NOSPECS grade of 4 or more, and a disease duration of less than 3 months. Patients with uncontrolled infections, other autoimmune diseases, pregnancy or lactation were excluded. Clinical symptoms, serum thyroxine and TRAb, thyroid ultrasound, and orbital computed tomography formed the basis for the diagnoses. PBMCs were separated from roughly 9.3 ml of fresh peripheral blood using Ficoll-Paque density gradient centrifugation. Total RNA was extracted using Trizol reagent, and RNA quality was assessed on an Agilent 2100 Bioanalyzer.

The sample originates from a study of T cells in Graves' hyperthyroidism and ophthalmopathy (dated by TCRdb to between 2018 and 2021). Regarding the complete study: Peripheral blood samples were taken at the time of initial diagnosis, prior to any treatment. Following sampling, methimazole starting at 30 mg daily was given to hyperthyroidism patients, and high-dose intravenous methylprednisolone was given to ophthalmopathy patients. In over five Graves' hyperthyroidism patients, the study also compared T-cell repertoires from thyroid tissue with T-cell repertoires from blood. The 100 discovery patients were randomly divided into training and test sets at a 7:3 ratio. Prospective prediction of ophthalmopathy was tested in an independent validation cohort consisting of 18 hyperthyroidism patients and around 16 patients who later progressed to ophthalmopathy. The paper describes TCR Vbeta CDR3 sequencing of 135 peripheral blood samples, made up of 43 ophthalmopathy patients, over 70 hyperthyroidism patients and 17 progressor patients. To identify distinguishing TCR V-J signatures, a discovery cohort of around 100 patients was used, comprising some 45 with Graves' ophthalmopathy and some 60 with stable Graves' hyperthyroidism. Beyond this particular receptor, the publication reports: In validation, progression to ophthalmopathy was predicted by the model with 55% to 71% sensitivity and just over 72% specificity, a median of approximately 6.5 months before onset. No statistical method was used to set the sample size in advance, and investigators knew the group allocation. Most expanded thyroid clonotypes (frequency above 0.001) were also found in blood, which suggests that blood repertoires may mirror thyroid immune responses. In cross-validation, a model built on a 13 V-J signature told ophthalmopathy apart from stable hyperthyroidism with 85% to 90% sensitivity and roughly 81% specificity, and in testing the same model reached 80%/75%.

The TCR beta CDR3 regions were amplified from the RNA transcripts. For the first round of RT-PCR on the TCR CDR3, the HTBI primer set was used together with the Qiagen OneStep RT-PCR kit. The libraries were constructed in a second round of multiplex PCR and then size-selected and purified. Paired-end sequencing of the libraries was performed with 100 bp reads on an Illumina HiSeq2000. In the source study's methods: SOAPnuke was used to process the raw data, with reads discarded if the reads contained adapters or uncalled bases, had a mean Phred below 15, or lacked an exact constant-primer or identifier match. COPE v1.2.5 was used to merge high-quality paired reads, and clonotypes were defined as unique nucleotide sequences. MiTCR v1.1 was used to align clonotypes to the IMGT TRBV, TRBD and TRBJ reference segments. Only V-J combinations with frequency above 0.0001, covering approximately 99% of repertoires, were analysed. A TCS score was defined as the ratio of F50 (clonal expansion) to E x V (chaos), with BLOSUM62-based TCRdist applied between CDR3 peptides within each V-J. Welch's t-statistics and random forest reduced some 510 V-J features to roughly 13, which were used in a naive Bayes classifier (R e1071). Thyroid-blood repertoire similarity was quantified with the Morisita-Horn index. TCRdb itself trimmed the public reads at Q25 with fastp, ran MiXCR and retained productive beta chains. Rows matching on CDR3 protein sequence are summarized as one entry with the most common DNA and genes. The V and J calls were determined by TCRdb, not by the authors. Recorded for this sample are under 70,000 distinct CDR3 sequences; around 50% of them occurred a single time. Approximately 3.6% of the sample is held by the ten biggest clonotypes.

The chain uses TRBV14 and TRBJ1-1; the table's D call of TRBD1 was not tested on the DNA. The TCR was taken from a woman aged 55 to 70 with Graves' ophthalmopathy. Sequenced: blood. The CDR3 amino acid sequence is: CASSQLKGAIGTEAFL.